These 15 T cell receptor beta chains were all obtained from the same sample, sequenced in a study of CD8 T cells in ankylosing spondylitis (dated by TCRdb to 2015 to 2018). The paper's findings and limits, for the study overall: A TCR beta motif of 7 or 8 highly homologous amino acid variants appeared characteristic of blood from ankylosing spondylitis patients.

Their recognized antigens are unknown. Libraries came from 5' RACE. Reads for this sample came from an Illumina HiSeq 2500. Using fastp at Q25 and MiXCR, TCRdb reprocessed the public reads and kept productive beta chains. Each entry merges the rows of one CDR3 protein and shows their most common DNA and genes. The sample data list approximately 440,000 distinct CDR3 sequences, and 15% to 20% of these were observed just once. Approximately 1% of the sample goes to the ten largest clones. Source material: blood, either unsorted or a sorted T cell fraction (not recorded which). All receptors derive from a male donor with ankylosing spondylitis.

Only a few counts were recorded for this clonotype. The chain recombines TRBV12-3 or TRBV12-4 with TRBJ2-7, with D perhaps TRBD1 (5 bases). V lost 3 bases and J 2 bases, leaving 11 bases between the germline ends. The CDR3 covers 14 residues. Here the CDR3 reads CASSFVQGAYEQYF. The CDR3 region has the DNA TGTGCCAGCAGTTTCGTTCAGGGCGCCTACGAGCAGTACTTC.

This clonotype has just a few counts. V usage is TRBV2 and J usage is TRBJ2-3, with TRBD2 as a possible D gene (5 bases). The CDR3 runs to 17 residues. Germline V gene data show CDR1 as SNHLY and CDR2 as FYNNEI. V gave up 11 bases and J gave up 0 bases, with 24 bases separating them. CDR3 amino acids: CAPRLGGLVASTDTQYF. The CDR3 nucleotides read TGTGCCCCAAGATTGGGCGGGCTGGTGGCTAGCACAGATACGCAGTATTTT.

This clonotype was recorded a few times. The chain is built from TRBV4-2 and TRBJ2-7; tentatively, D is TRBD2 (6 bases). V lost 1 base, J lost 1 base, and 11 bases lay in between. This CDR3 is 15 amino acids long. CDR1 is LGHNA and CDR2 is YNFKEQ in the germline V gene. The CDR3 sequence: CASSQGHGSSYEQYF. Here the CDR3 DNA reads TGTGCCAGCAGCCAAGGTCACGGGAGTTCCTACGAGCAGTACTTC.

The chain couples TRBV7-6 to TRBJ1-2, with 11 nucleotides matching TRBD1. Germline V CDR1 and CDR2: SGHVS, FNYEAQ. This CDR3 has 17 amino acids. Trimming removed 4 bases from V and 5 bases from J; junction bases left unmatched: 12. The CDR3 DNA is TGTGCCAGCAGCTCCGGCAGGGGTGGGGACAGGGGGTATGGCTACACCTTC. This encodes CASSSGRGGDRGYGYTF.

The chain uses TRBV6-5 and TRBJ2-1; either TRBD1 or TRBD2 may supply D (6 bases each). The germline V and J ends were trimmed by 0 bases and 2 bases, with 8 bases remaining between them. Germline V CDR1 and CDR2: MNHEY, SVGAGI. This CDR3 region has 15 residues. Here the CDR3 DNA reads TGTGCCAGCAGTTACTCTAGGGGGGCCTACAATGAGCAGTTCTTC. Translating it yields CASSYSRGAYNEQFF.

CDR3 residues: CSVEPGQKPSDSPLHF. The CDR3 region has the DNA TGCAGTGTTGAGCCGGGACAAAAGCCATCTGATTCACCCCTCCACTTT. The V gene is TRBV20-1, the J gene TRBJ1-6; maybe TRBD1 (6 bases). V lost 7 bases to trimming and J lost 8 bases, with 24 bases between them. Germline assignment: CDR1 DFQATT and CDR2 SNEGSKA (reference sequence). The CDR3 spans 16 residues.

This clonotype was seen ten or more times. The chain recombines TRBV4-3 with TRBJ2-1; 9 positions match TRBD2. This CDR3 comprises 15 residues. The V gene end was trimmed by 2 bases and the J gene end by 2 bases; junction bases not matched to a gene: 1. In germline, CDR1 is LGHNA, CDR2 YSLEER. The CDR3 sequence: CASSQLAGTYNEQFF. For the CDR3, the DNA is TGCGCCAGCAGCCAACTAGCGGGGACCTACAATGAGCAGTTCTTC.

This clonotype was observed a few times. The chain links TRBV7-2 to TRBJ2-5, with D hard to call. V dropped 5 bases and J dropped 1 base, with 17 bases sitting between them. The CDR3 totals 16 residues. CDR1 is SGHTA, CDR2 FQGNSA, per germline. For the CDR3, the DNA is TGTGCCAGCAGCCCCGGTACGGGCGTTCCCCAAGAGACCCAGTACTTC. Its protein product is CASSPGTGVPQETQYF.

The chain employs TRBV7-2 and TRBJ2-3; D not resolved. V was shortened by 2 bases and J by 1 base, with 10 bases between the two germline ends. The CDR3 totals 15 residues. Germline V gene sequence: CDR1 SGHTA, CDR2 FQGNSA. As DNA, the CDR3 is TGTGCCAGCAGCTTAACTCCCACGGGCACAGATACGCAGTATTTT. It encodes CASSLTPTGTDTQYF.

This clonotype has more than one count but fewer than ten. The chain employs TRBV5-6 and TRBJ1-5; 7 positions match TRBD1. Germline lookup yields CDR1 SGHDT and CDR2 YYEEEE. The trim removed 6 bases at V and 4 bases at J, leaving 7 bases unmatched. This CDR3 region has 14 residues. In DNA, the CDR3 is TGTGCCAGCAACGACAGGGTGGGAAATCAGCCCCAGCATTTT. This codes for CASNDRVGNQPQHF.

This clonotype was counted ten times or more. This sequence joins TRBV12-3 or TRBV12-4 and TRBJ2-1; perhaps TRBD1 as D (6 bases). CDR3 length equals 13 residues. Trimming took 8 bases from V and 0 from J, leaving 8 bases between them. The CDR3 nucleotides read TGTGCCAGCCTACAGGGCTCCTACAATGAGCAGTTCTTC. Translated, it gives CASLQGSYNEQFF.

This clonotype was recorded a few times. The gene calls are TRBV30 and TRBJ1-2; D not resolved. Trimming removed 3 bases at V and 3 bases at J, with 8 bases between. The CDR3 is made up of 12 amino acids. CDR1 GTSNPN and CDR2 SVGIG come from the germline V gene (reference sequence). CDR3 DNA sequence: TGTGCCTGGAGCTCTAGGGACTATGGCTACACCTTC. It is translated as CAWSSRDYGYTF.

V usage is TRBV5-1 and J usage is TRBJ2-1; D unresolved. Germline CDR1 is SGHRS and CDR2 is YFSETQ. Trimming shortened V by 9 bases and J by 6 bases, and 16 bases separated the two germline ends. The CDR3 consists of 13 residues. The CDR3 DNA sequence: TGCGCCACCAAGGTGAAAGGAATCAATGAGCAGTTCTTC. Its protein product is CATKVKGINEQFF.

In its sample, this clonotype was seen a few times. This rearrangement joins TRBV6-1 to TRBJ2-7; 7 nucleotides match TRBD1. With 3 bases clipped from V and 2 bases from J, the junction kept 4 bases outside the gene matches. Germline loops: CDR1 MNHNS, CDR2 SASEGT. This CDR3 comprises 14 residues. This CDR3 is CASSDGDSPYEQYF. Written as DNA, the CDR3 is TGTGCCAGCAGTGACGGGGACAGCCCCTACGAGCAGTACTTC.

The gene calls are TRBV5-5 and TRBJ1-4, with D possibly TRBD1 on 6 matching bases. This CDR3 is 15 amino acids long. Germline assignment: CDR1 SGHKS and CDR2 YYEKEE (reference sequence). The V end lost 1 base, the J end lost 5 bases, and 12 bases lay between the germline ends. The CDR3 is CASSLFGGRNEKLFF. The CDR3 DNA follows: TGTGCCAGCAGCTTGTTCGGGGGGCGAAATGAAAAACTGTTTTTT.